The rows below give T cell receptor beta chains drawn from one sample of a study of blood T cell repertoires in COVID-19. The method was immunoSEQ multiplex PCR; TCRdb's version includes in-frame clones alone and lacks a portion of them. The table includes hundreds of thousands of clones, roughly 87% detected once. The sequencing sample was made of PBMCs or T cells enriched from blood (not recorded which). These receptors came from a young woman with acute COVID-19. Each CDR3 is given with its conserved first and last residue. A D gene is named only where the DNA matches it firmly. Expanded clones get a size class; other rows say once, few or many, or leave the size out.

J gene,clone size,V gene,D gene,CDR3 protein,CDR3 DNA
TRBJ2-2,NA,TRBV7-3,NA,CASSSISGATGELFF,TGTGCCAGCAGCTCCATTTCTGGGGCCACCGGGGAGCTGTTTTTT
TRBJ2-7,NA,TRBV18,TRBD2,CASSPTSGAYEQYF,TGTGCCAGCTCACCGACTAGCGGGGCCTACGAGCAGTACTTC
TRBJ2-1,NA,TRBV28,TRBD2,CASSQKRGEQFF,TGTGCCAGCAGCCAGAAGCGGGGTGAGCAGTTCTTC
TRBJ2-5,NA,TRBV5-6,TRBD2,CASSVSGGAETQYF,TGTGCCAGCAGCGTTAGCGGGGGGGCTGAGACCCAGTACTTC
TRBJ1-4,NA,TRBV9,TRBD1,CASSVEGQGSTGLFF,TGTGCCAGCAGCGTAGAGGGACAGGGGTCCACGGGACTGTTTTTT
TRBJ2-2,NA,TRBV9,NA,CASSVSSTGFNTGELFF,TGTGCCAGCAGCGTATCGAGCACGGGATTTAACACCGGGGAGCTGTTTTTT
TRBJ2-7,NA,TRBV28,NA,CASSPPGLYEQYF,TGTGCCAGCAGTCCCCCAGGGCTATACGAGCAGTACTTC
TRBJ2-3,NA,TRBV6-5,TRBD1,CASRQGADTQYF,TGTGCCAGCAGACAGGGGGCGGATACGCAGTATTTT
TRBJ2-3,NA,TRBV9,NA,CASSVGTLSSTDTQYF,TGTGCCAGCAGCGTAGGGACACTCAGTAGCACAGATACGCAGTATTTT
TRBJ2-1,NA,TRBV30,TRBD2,CAWSVGGGNDNEQFF,TGTGCCTGGAGTGTCGGCGGGGGAAATGACAATGAGCAGTTCTTC
TRBJ2-5,once,TRBV9,TRBD2,CASSSSGRRETQYF,TGTGCCAGCAGCTCTAGCGGGAGGCGAGAGACCCAGTACTTC
TRBJ1-2,few,TRBV5-1,TRBD1,CASSVGQGLNGYTF,TGCGCCAGCAGCGTTGGACAGGGGCTAAATGGCTACACCTTC
TRBJ2-2,few,TRBV9,TRBD1,CASSAKGQHTGELFF,TGTGCCAGCAGCGCCAAGGGACAGCACACCGGGGAGCTGTTTTTT
TRBJ2-1,NA,TRBV14,NA,CASSQDPRGERYNEQFF,TGTGCCAGCAGCCAAGATCCTCGGGGAGAACGATACAATGAGCAGTTCTTC
TRBJ1-2,NA,TRBV3-1/TRBV3-2,NA,CASSQGLLGRGYTF,TGTGCCAGCAGCCAAGGGCTTTTGGGCCGCGGCTACACCTTC
TRBJ1-2,NA,TRBV15,TRBD1,CATSRGTDYGYTF,TGTGCCACCAGCAGGGGGACAGACTATGGCTACACCTTC
TRBJ1-2,NA,TRBV7-9,NA,CASSLIGREVYGYTF,TGTGCCAGCAGTTTAATTGGCAGGGAAGTTTATGGCTACACCTTC
TRBJ2-7,NA,TRBV5-4,NA,CASSLDEQGGRYF,TGTGCCAGCAGCTTAGATGAGCAGGGGGGAAGGTACTTC
TRBJ2-1,NA,TRBV10-3,TRBD2,CAISDYRRTSGNEQFF,TGTGCCATCAGTGATTACCGACGGACTAGCGGGAATGAGCAGTTCTTC
TRBJ1-1,NA,TRBV7-9,NA,CASSSDTYTEAFF,TGTGCCAGCAGCTCTGACACCTACACTGAAGCTTTCTTT
TRBJ2-1,NA,TRBV7-9,NA,CASSLVLARDEQFF,TGTGCCAGCAGCTTAGTTCTAGCTAGAGATGAGCAGTTCTTC
TRBJ2-7,NA,TRBV20-1,NA,CSASSSGDEQYF,TGCAGTGCTAGTTCTTCGGGGGACGAGCAGTACTTC
TRBJ2-1,NA,TRBV5-1,NA,CASSLGQANYNEQFF,TGCGCCAGCAGCTTGGGACAGGCGAACTACAATGAGCAGTTCTTC
TRBJ2-7,NA,TRBV27,TRBD2,CASRTRTSGSKSSYEQYF,TGTGCCAGCAGGACTAGGACTAGCGGCTCAAAGAGCTCCTACGAGCAGTACTTC
TRBJ2-2,NA,TRBV27,TRBD1,CASKPGQPGGELFF,TGTGCCAGCAAACCGGGACAGCCAGGCGGGGAGCTGTTTTTT
TRBJ1-3,NA,TRBV6-5,NA,CASSLSTDGNTIYF,TGTGCCAGCAGTCTCTCGACAGATGGAAACACCATATATTTT
TRBJ2-7,NA,TRBV5-1,NA,CASSLARDYEQYF,TGCGCCAGCAGCTTGGCACGGGACTACGAGCAGTACTTC
TRBJ2-2,NA,TRBV4-1,NA,CASSQDGTRVPTGELFF,TGCGCCAGCAGCCAAGATGGGACAAGGGTCCCCACCGGGGAGCTGTTTTTT
TRBJ1-3,NA,TRBV29-1,NA,CSVTGNLDAGNTIYF,TGCAGCGTTACCGGGAACCTGGATGCAGGAAACACCATATATTTT
TRBJ2-5,NA,TRBV27,NA,CASSLQGSQETQYF,TGTGCCAGCAGTTTACAGGGATCCCAAGAGACCCAGTACTTC
TRBJ2-7,once,TRBV11-2,NA,CASSRSGWEQYF,TGTGCCAGCAGCCGGAGTGGATGGGAGCAGTACTTC
TRBJ1-5,NA,TRBV2,TRBD1,CASSEETGSNQPQHF,TGTGCCAGCAGTGAAGAGACAGGGAGCAATCAGCCCCAGCATTTT
TRBJ2-2,NA,TRBV11-2,TRBD1,CASRKTGTGVIGELFF,TGTGCCAGCAGAAAAACCGGGACAGGGGTGATCGGGGAGCTGTTTTTT
TRBJ1-1,NA,TRBV19,TRBD1,CASSPLGQGDAEAFF,TGTGCCAGTAGTCCCCTGGGACAGGGGGACGCTGAAGCTTTCTTT
TRBJ2-3,NA,TRBV5-1,NA,CASSYQKDTQYF,TGCGCCAGCAGCTATCAGAAAGATACGCAGTATTTT
TRBJ1-2,NA,TRBV28,TRBD1,CASTWTGSSGYTF,TGTGCCAGCACCTGGACAGGGTCAAGTGGCTACACCTTC
TRBJ2-7,NA,TRBV10-1,NA,CASTELGRILVREQYF,TGCGCCAGCACCGAATTGGGGCGGATATTGGTTAGGGAGCAGTACTTC
TRBJ1-2,NA,TRBV3-1/TRBV3-2,TRBD1,CASSQEFDRGNYGYTF,TGTGCCAGCAGCCAAGAGTTTGACAGGGGTAACTATGGCTACACCTTC
TRBJ2-5,NA,TRBV4-1,TRBD2,CASSQGGLAGFQETQYF,TGCGCCAGCAGCCAAGGGGGACTAGCGGGGTTTCAAGAGACCCAGTACTTC
TRBJ1-2,NA,TRBV10-3,TRBD1,CAISGGQGFIGYTF,TGTGCCATCAGTGGGGGACAGGGGTTTATTGGCTACACCTTC
TRBJ2-7,NA,TRBV2,TRBD2,CASGTSVYYEQYF,TGTGCCAGCGGGACTAGCGTTTACTACGAGCAGTACTTC
TRBJ1-3,once,TRBV4-3,NA,CASSLDFPSSGNTIYF,TGCGCCAGCAGCCTAGACTTCCCGAGCTCTGGAAACACCATATATTTT
TRBJ2-5,NA,TRBV3-1/TRBV3-2,TRBD1,CASSLPRGPLQETQYF,TGTGCCAGCAGCCTACCGAGGGGGCCTCTTCAAGAGACCCAGTACTTC
TRBJ1-1,NA,TRBV6-5,TRBD1,CASSPIQGARTEAFF,TGTGCCAGCAGTCCTATTCAGGGGGCCAGAACTGAAGCTTTCTTT
TRBJ1-5,NA,TRBV20-1,NA,CSASVGGVYQPQHF,TGCAGTGCTAGTGTGGGAGGAGTGTATCAGCCCCAGCATTTT
TRBJ2-7,NA,TRBV2,NA,CASSGVDRSLSYEQYF,TGTGCCAGCAGTGGAGTTGACAGGTCCCTCTCCTACGAGCAGTACTTC
TRBJ2-1,NA,TRBV29-1,TRBD1,CSVEKDRGYSYNEQFF,TGCAGCGTTGAAAAGGACAGGGGATACTCCTACAATGAGCAGTTCTTC
TRBJ2-1,once,TRBV25-1,TRBD2,CASSEGTSGMKNNEQFF,TGTGCCAGCAGTGAGGGAACTAGCGGGATGAAAAACAATGAGCAGTTCTTC
TRBJ2-3,NA,TRBV12-5,TRBD1,CASGPGQATSTDTQYF,TGTGCTAGTGGTCCGGGACAGGCCACAAGCACAGATACGCAGTATTTT
TRBJ2-3,NA,TRBV2,NA,CASKTNTDTQYF,TGTGCCAGCAAGACTAACACAGATACGCAGTATTTT
TRBJ2-3,NA,TRBV27,NA,CASSPSPGVITDTQYF,TGTGCCAGCAGTCCCTCACCCGGGGTCATCACAGATACGCAGTATTTT